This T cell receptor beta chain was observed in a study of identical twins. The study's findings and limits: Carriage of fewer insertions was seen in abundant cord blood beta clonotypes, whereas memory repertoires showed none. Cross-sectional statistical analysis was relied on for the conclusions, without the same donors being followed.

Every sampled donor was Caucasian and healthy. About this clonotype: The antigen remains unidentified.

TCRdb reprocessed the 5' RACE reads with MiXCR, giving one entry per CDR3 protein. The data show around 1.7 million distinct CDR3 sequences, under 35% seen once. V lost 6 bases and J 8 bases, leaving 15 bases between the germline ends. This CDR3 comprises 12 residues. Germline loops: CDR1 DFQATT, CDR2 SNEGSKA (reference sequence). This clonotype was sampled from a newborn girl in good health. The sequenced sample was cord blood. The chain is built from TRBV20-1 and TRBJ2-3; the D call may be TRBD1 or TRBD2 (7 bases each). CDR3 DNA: TGCAGTGCACAACTCAGGGGGGGTACGCAGTATTTT. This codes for CSAQLRGGTQYF.